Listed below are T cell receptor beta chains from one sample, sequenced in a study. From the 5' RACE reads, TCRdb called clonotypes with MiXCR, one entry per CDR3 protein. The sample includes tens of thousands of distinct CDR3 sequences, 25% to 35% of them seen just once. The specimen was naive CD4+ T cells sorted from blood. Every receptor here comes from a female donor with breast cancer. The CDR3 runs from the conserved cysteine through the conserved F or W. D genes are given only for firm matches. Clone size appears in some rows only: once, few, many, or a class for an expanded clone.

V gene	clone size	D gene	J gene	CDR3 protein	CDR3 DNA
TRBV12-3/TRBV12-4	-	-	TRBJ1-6	CASSFSTGNSPLHF	TGTGCCAGCAGTTTCTCTACAGGGAATTCACCCCTCCACTTT
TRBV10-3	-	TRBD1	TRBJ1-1	CAISTTGKTEAFF	TGTGCCATCAGTACGACAGGGAAGACTGAAGCTTTCTTT
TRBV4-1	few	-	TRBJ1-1	CASSRTDAEAFF	TGCGCCAGCAGCCGGACAGACGCTGAAGCTTTCTTT
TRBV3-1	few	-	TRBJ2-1	CASSEGWSSYNEQFF	TGTGCCAGCAGCGAAGGCTGGAGTTCCTACAATGAGCAGTTCTTC
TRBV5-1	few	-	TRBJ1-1	CASSTDGQPNTEAFF	TGCGCCAGCAGCACGGATGGACAGCCGAACACTGAAGCTTTCTTT
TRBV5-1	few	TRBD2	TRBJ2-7	CASSSGTSGYEQYF	TGCGCCAGCAGCTCCGGGACTAGCGGCTACGAGCAGTACTTC
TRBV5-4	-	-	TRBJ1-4	CASSLYQGLNEKLFF	TGTGCCAGCAGCTTGTATCAGGGTCTAAATGAAAAACTGTTTTTT
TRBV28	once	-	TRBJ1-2	CASTQGSLNYGYTF	TGTGCCAGCACCCAAGGGAGCTTGAACTATGGCTACACCTTC
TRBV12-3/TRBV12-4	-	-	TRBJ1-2	CASSSWDGAYGYTF	TGTGCCAGCAGTTCTTGGGACGGAGCCTATGGCTACACCTTC
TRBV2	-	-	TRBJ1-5	CASSTLGQPQHF	TGTGCCAGCAGTACACTGGGACAGCCCCAGCATTTT
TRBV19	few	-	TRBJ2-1	CASTLEGSSYNEQFF	TGTGCCAGTACATTGGAGGGGAGCTCCTACAATGAGCAGTTCTTC
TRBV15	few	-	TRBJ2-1	CATSREGRNEQFF	TGTGCCACCAGCAGAGAAGGCAGGAATGAGCAGTTCTTC
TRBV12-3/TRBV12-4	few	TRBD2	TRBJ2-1	CASSQGAGGFYEQFF	TGTGCCAGCAGTCAGGGAGCGGGGGGGTTCTATGAGCAGTTCTTC
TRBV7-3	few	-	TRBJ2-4	CASSPGTTRLAKNIQYF	TGTGCCAGCAGCCCTGGGACGACGAGATTAGCCAAAAACATTCAGTACTTC
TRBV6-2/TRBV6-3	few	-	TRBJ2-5	CASTPRIHQETQYF	TGTGCCAGCACCCCCCGGATCCACCAAGAGACCCAGTACTTC
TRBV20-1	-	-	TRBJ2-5	CSAWGQKETQYF	TGCAGTGCCTGGGGACAAAAAGAGACCCAGTACTTC
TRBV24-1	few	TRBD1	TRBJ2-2	CATSDPGQGITGELFF	TGTGCCACCAGTGACCCGGGACAGGGGATCACCGGGGAGCTGTTTTTT
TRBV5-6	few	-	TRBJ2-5	CASSTGSEGTQYF	TGTGCCAGCAGCACGGGGTCGGAAGGGACCCAGTACTTC
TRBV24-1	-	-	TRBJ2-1	CATSMDRQQFF	TGTGCCACCAGCATGGACCGGCAACAGTTCTTC
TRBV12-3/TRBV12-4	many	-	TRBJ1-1	CASSFGGATEAFF	TGTGCCAGCAGTTTTGGTGGGGCCACTGAAGCTTTCTTT
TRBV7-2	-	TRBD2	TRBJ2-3	CASSPWTSGTDTQNF	TGTGCCAGCAGTCCTTGGACTAGCGGCACAGATACGCAGAATTTT
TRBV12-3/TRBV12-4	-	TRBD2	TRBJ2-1	CASSPTSGGILGEFF	TGTGCCAGCAGTCCTACTAGCGGGGGGATCTTAGGGGAGTTCTTC
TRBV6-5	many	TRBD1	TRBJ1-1	CASSTTGVGNTEAFF	TGTGCCAGCAGTACGACAGGGGTTGGGAACACTGAAGCTTTCTTT
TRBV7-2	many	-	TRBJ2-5	CASSSRWIDRRETQYF	TGTGCCAGCAGCTCCCGTTGGATTGACAGACGGGAGACCCAGTACTTC
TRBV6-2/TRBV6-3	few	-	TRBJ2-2	CASSTLEDKNTGELFF	TGTGCCAGCAGTACCTTGGAGGACAAAAACACCGGGGAGCTGTTTTTT